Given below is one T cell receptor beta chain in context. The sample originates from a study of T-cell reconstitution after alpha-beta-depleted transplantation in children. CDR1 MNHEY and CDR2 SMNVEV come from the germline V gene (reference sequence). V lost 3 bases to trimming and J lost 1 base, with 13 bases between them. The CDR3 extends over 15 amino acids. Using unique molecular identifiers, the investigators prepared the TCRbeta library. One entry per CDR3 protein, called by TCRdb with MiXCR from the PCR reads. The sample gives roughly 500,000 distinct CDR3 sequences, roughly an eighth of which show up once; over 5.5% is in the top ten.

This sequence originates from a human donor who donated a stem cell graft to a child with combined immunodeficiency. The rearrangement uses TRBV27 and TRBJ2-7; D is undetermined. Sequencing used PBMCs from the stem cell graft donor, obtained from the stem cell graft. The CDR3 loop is CASSFNPDGSYEQYF. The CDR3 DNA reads TGTGCCAGCAGTTTTAACCCGGACGGATCCTACGAGCAGTACTTC.